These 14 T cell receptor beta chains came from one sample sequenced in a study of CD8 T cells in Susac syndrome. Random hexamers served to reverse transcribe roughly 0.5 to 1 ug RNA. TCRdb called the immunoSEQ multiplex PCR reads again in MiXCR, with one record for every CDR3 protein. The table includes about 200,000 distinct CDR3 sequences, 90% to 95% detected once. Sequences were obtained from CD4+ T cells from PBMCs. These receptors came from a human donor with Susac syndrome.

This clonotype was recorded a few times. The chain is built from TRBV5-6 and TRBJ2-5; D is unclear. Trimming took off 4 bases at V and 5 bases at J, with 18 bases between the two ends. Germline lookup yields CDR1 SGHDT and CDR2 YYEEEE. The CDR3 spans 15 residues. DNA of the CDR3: TGTGCCAGCAGCGCTAGGTTGGTTCCCCAGGAGACCCAGTACTTC. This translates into CASSARLVPQETQYF.

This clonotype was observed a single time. CDR3 region: CASSLNPNDGQPQHF. The CDR3, as DNA: TGCGCCAGCAGCTTGAACCCCAACGACGGGCAGCCCCAGCATTTT. V and J are TRBV5-1 and TRBJ1-5; D is uncertain. V lost 1 base and J lost 7, with 15 bases in between. The CDR3 has 15 amino acids. From germline, CDR1 is SGHRS and CDR2 YFSETQ.

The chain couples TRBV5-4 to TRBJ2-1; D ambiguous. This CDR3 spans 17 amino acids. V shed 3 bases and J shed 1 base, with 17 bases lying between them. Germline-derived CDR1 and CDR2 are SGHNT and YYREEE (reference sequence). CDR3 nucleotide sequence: TGTGCCAGCAGCTCTTTATGGTGGAGTGGGTCCTACAATGAGCAGTTCTTC. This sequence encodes CASSSLWWSGSYNEQFF.

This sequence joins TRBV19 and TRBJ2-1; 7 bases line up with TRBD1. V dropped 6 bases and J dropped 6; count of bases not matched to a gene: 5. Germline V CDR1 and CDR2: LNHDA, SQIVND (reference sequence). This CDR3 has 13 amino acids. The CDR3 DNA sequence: TGTGCCAGTAGCACGGGACAGACCAATGAGCAGTTCTTC. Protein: CASSTGQTNEQFF.

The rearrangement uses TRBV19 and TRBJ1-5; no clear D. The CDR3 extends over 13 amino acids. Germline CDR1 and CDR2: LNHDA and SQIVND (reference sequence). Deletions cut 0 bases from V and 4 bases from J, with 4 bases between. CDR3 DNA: TGTGCCAGTAGTATAGAAGGGAATCAGCCCCAGCATTTT. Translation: CASSIEGNQPQHF.

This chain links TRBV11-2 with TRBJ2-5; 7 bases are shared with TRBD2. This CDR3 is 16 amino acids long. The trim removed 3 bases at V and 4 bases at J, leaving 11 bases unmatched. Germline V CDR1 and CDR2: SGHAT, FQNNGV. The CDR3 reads CASSFRIAGGGETQYF. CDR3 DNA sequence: TGTGCCAGCAGCTTTAGGATAGCGGGCGGCGGAGAGACCCAGTACTTC.

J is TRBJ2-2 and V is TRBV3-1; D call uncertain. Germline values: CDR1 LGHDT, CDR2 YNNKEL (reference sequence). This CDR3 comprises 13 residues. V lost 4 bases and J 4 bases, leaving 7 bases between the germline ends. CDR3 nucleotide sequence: TGTGCCAGCAGCCCTTCATCCACCGGGGAGCTGTTTTTT. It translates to CASSPSSTGELFF.

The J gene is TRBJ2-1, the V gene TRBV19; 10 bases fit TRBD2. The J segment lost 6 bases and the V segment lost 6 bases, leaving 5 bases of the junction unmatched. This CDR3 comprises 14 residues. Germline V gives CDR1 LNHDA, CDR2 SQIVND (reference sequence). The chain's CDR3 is CASRKVAGGNEQFF. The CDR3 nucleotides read TGTGCCAGTAGGAAGGTAGCGGGGGGCAATGAGCAGTTCTTC.

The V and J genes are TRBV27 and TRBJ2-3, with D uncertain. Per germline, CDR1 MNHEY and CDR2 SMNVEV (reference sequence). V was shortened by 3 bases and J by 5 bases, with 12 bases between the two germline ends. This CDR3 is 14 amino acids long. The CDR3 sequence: CASSLVGPRDTQYF. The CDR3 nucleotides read TGTGCCAGCAGTTTGGTAGGGCCAAGAGATACGCAGTATTTT.

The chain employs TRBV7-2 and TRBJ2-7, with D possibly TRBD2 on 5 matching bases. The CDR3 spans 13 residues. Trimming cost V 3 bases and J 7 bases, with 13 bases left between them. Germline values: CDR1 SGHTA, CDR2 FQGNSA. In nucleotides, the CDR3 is TGTGCCAGCAGCTTGCGGGTAGGGCAGGAGCAGTACTTC. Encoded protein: CASSLRVGQEQYF.

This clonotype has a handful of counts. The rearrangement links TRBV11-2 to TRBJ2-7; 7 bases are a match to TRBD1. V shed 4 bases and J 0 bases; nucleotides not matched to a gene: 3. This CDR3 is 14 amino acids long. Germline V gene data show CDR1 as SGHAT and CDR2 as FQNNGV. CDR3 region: CASSSGQYSYEQYF. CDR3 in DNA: TGTGCCAGCAGCTCGGGACAGTACTCCTACGAGCAGTACTTC.

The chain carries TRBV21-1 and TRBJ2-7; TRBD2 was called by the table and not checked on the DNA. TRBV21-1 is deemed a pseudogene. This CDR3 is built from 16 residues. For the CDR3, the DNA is TGTGCCAGCAGCAAAAGGCCTAGCGGGTCCTGCTACGAGCAGTACTTC. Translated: CASSKRPSGSCYEQYF.

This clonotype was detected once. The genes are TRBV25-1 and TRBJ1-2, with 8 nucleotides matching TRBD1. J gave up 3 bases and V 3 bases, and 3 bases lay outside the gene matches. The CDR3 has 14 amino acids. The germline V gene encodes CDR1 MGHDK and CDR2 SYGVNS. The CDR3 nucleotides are TGTGCCAGCAGTGACCTGACAGGGGACTATGGCTACACCTTC. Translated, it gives CASSDLTGDYGYTF.

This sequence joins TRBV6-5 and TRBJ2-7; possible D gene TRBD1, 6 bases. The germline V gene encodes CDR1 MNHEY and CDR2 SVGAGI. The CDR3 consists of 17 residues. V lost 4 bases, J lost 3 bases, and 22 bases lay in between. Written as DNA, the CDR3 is TGTGCCAGCAGTTCCTACCCCGGACAGCCTGTCCTCTACGAGCAGTACTTC. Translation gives CASSSYPGQPVLYEQYF.